The entry that follows covers one T cell receptor beta chain sequence. Antigen: not known. TCRdb keeps only in-frame clones here, not all; method: immunoSEQ multiplex PCR. The repertoire holds roughly 140,000 clones, with roughly 88% as singletons. The sample comes from a study of T cell responses to AZD1222 COVID-19 vaccine. General study points: Nearly half of spike-specific TCRs reportedly target unmutated variant regions. Only a handful of AZD1222 recipients tested seropositive at baseline. Spike regions recognized by vaccine-associated CD4 TCRs spanned the protein, led by 160-218 and 743-854.

Germline CDR1 reads SEHNR; CDR2 reads FQNEAQ (reference sequence). V lost 5 bases to trimming and J lost 5 bases; unmatched junction nucleotides: 11. The CDR3 has 16 amino acids. The receptor was isolated from an adult in good health. This chain joins TRBV7-9 and TRBJ2-1; 8 bases are shared with TRBD1. This sample comprised peripheral blood, obtained on day 0 of MenACWY control vaccination. CDR3 sequence (DNA): TGTGCCAGCAGCCCAATCGGTGTGACAGGGGACAATGAGCAGTTCTTC. It encodes CASSPIGVTGDNEQFF.